This T cell receptor (beta chain) was sequenced during a study of cytomegalovirus exposure and HLA in healthy donors. The study's findings and limits: Reports credit the classifier with highly specific, highly sensitive diagnosis of cytomegalovirus status. Later genetic work tied a missense DCLRE1C variant to beta-chain V and J trimming. Indistinguishability led to the exclusion of some V segments, TRBV6-2 and TRBV6-3 included. Earlier results showed most TCR beta V segments being productive about 87% or about 30% of the time.

A word on this clone: The antigen is undetermined.

This CDR3 contains 15 residues. Germline V gene lookup returns CDR1 LNHDA and CDR2 SQIVND (reference sequence). Between the trimmed V and J ends, which lost 3 bases and 3 bases, there was a span of 15 bases. The PCR was carried out with 60 Vbeta primers and 13 Jbeta primers. The table came from immunoSEQ multiplex PCR; TCRdb's copy has only in-frame clones and leaves some out. The sample has some 150,000 clones, around 77% seen once. V and J are TRBV19 and TRBJ2-7; TRBD2 might be the D (5 bases). The sequencing input was PBMCs. The receptor was derived from a woman aged 25 to 39 in good health and CMV-seronegative. CDR3 loop: CASSIVLGGSYEQYF. DNA of the CDR3: TGTGCCAGTAGTATTGTCTTAGGAGGTAGCTACGAGCAGTACTTC.